Following are 11 T cell receptor beta chains from one sample sequenced in a study of T cell changes during pregnancy in multiple sclerosis. Profiling relied on immunoSEQ multiplex PCR, and the TCRdb table lists in-frame clones only, not all of them. The top ten hold 5% to 7% of the sample, which has 50,000 or so clones, roughly 94% seen once. The sequenced sample was CD8+ T cells from peripheral blood mononuclear cells, obtained in the first trimester of pregnancy. These receptors all come from a female donor with multiple sclerosis, enrolled in a pregnancy study.

V usage is TRBV29-1 and J usage is TRBJ1-2; 8 nucleotides match TRBD1. After removal of 3 bases from V and 6 bases from J, the junction contained 3 bases not matched to a gene. The length of the CDR3 is 12 residues. Germline V CDR1 and CDR2: SQVTM, ANQGSEA. The DNA of the CDR3 is TGCAGCGTTGAGGGGACAGGCCATGGCTACACCTTC. Protein: CSVEGTGHGYTF.

This clone was seen just once. The chain carries TRBV27 and TRBJ1-5; 10 nucleotides match TRBD1. CDR3 length equals 15 residues. Per germline, CDR1 MNHEY and CDR2 SMNVEV (reference sequence). V lost 3 bases, J lost 3 bases, and 2 bases stayed unmatched. CDR3 DNA: TGTGCCAGCAGTTTGGGACAGGGGCTCAATCAGCCCCAGCATTTT. Its protein is CASSLGQGLNQPQHF.

This clone has only one observation. The chain employs TRBV4-3 and TRBJ2-2; weak D call: TRBD1 (5 bases). The germline V gene encodes CDR1 LGHNA and CDR2 YSLEER. This CDR3 region has 14 residues. Between the trimmed V and J ends, which lost 3 bases and 4 bases, there was a span of 9 bases. CDR3: CASSHSGPTGELFF. CDR3 in DNA: TGCGCCAGCAGCCACTCAGGGCCCACCGGGGAGCTGTTTTTT.

This clone was observed once. The J gene is TRBJ2-3, the V gene TRBV5-6, with 9 nucleotides matching TRBD2. CDR1 is SGHDT, CDR2 YYEEEE, per germline. With V trimmed by 3 bases and J by 0 bases, 14 bases remained unmatched. The CDR3 consists of 19 residues. The CDR3 region is CASSSLIAGEGFSTDTQYF. The DNA for the CDR3 is TGTGCCAGCAGCTCACTTATAGCGGGAGAAGGGTTTAGCACAGATACGCAGTATTTT.

The CDR3 is CASSLSGYNEQFF. The CDR3 DNA reads as TGTGCCAGTAGTCTATCCGGGTACAATGAGCAGTTCTTC. V usage is TRBV19 and J usage is TRBJ2-1; D ambiguous. Germline CDR1 and CDR2: LNHDA and SQIVND (reference sequence). The CDR3 has 13 residues. Trimming removed 5 bases from V and 4 bases from J, with 9 bases in between.

This sequence joins TRBV28 and TRBJ2-7; TRBD1 matches 9 bases. V dropped 5 bases and J dropped 3; count of bases not matched to a gene: 8. This CDR3 is built from 15 residues. Germline V gives CDR1 MDHEN, CDR2 SYDVKM. CDR3 nucleotides: TGTGCCAGCAGTCTCGGGGACAGGGAGTACTACGAGCAGTACTTC. This gives the protein CASSLGDREYYEQYF.

V and J are TRBV5-1 and TRBJ1-1; possible D gene TRBD1, 6 bases. Germline values: CDR1 SGHRS, CDR2 YFSETQ. This CDR3 has 16 amino acids. The germline V and J ends were trimmed by 3 bases and 1 base, with 16 bases remaining between them. The CDR3 loop reads CASSWRWDTKNTEAFF. The CDR3 coding sequence is TGCGCCAGCAGCTGGAGGTGGGACACAAAGAACACTGAAGCTTTCTTT. Full variable domain (outside the CDR3, taken from reference TRBV5-1 and TRBJ1-1): KAGVTQTPRYLIKTRGQQVTLSCSPISGHRSVSWYQQTPGQGLQFLFEYFSETQRNKGNFPGRFSGRQFSNSRSEMNVSTLELGDSALYLCASSWRWDTKNTEAFFGQGTRLTVV.

The CDR3 region has the DNA TGTGCCAGTAGTATTCATAGCGGCGGGGGTTTAAGCAATCAGCCCCAGCATTTT. This translates into CASSIHSGGGLSNQPQHF. V is TRBV19 and J is TRBJ1-5; possible D gene TRBD1, 5 bases. In germline, CDR1 is LNHDA, CDR2 SQIVND (reference sequence). V was pared by 3 bases and J by 1 base, with 19 bases between. The CDR3 consists of 18 residues.

The J gene is TRBJ2-2, the V gene TRBV4-1, with D possibly matching TRBD1 (6 bases). V was trimmed by 1 base and J by 7 bases, leaving 10 bases between them. Germline V lookup: CDR1 MGHRA, CDR2 YSYEKL. The CDR3 extends over 14 amino acids. The CDR3 loop is CASSQAGRGGELFF. The CDR3 DNA sequence: TGCGCCAGCAGCCAAGCAGGCAGGGGCGGGGAGCTGTTTTTT.

This chain connects TRBV19 to TRBJ2-7, with D maybe TRBD1 (5 bases). Germline V CDR1 and CDR2: LNHDA, SQIVND (reference sequence). The V gene lost 5 bases and the J gene lost 1 base, with 18 bases spanning the gap. This CDR3 is built from 16 residues. CDR3 in amino acids: CASSPRWNRMSYEQYF. For the CDR3, the DNA is TGTGCCAGTAGTCCTCGGTGGAACAGGATGTCCTACGAGCAGTACTTC. The variable domain in full, with the rest retrieved from reference TRBV19 and TRBJ2-7, is DGGITQSPKYLFRKEGQNVTLSCEQNLNHDAMYWYRQDPGQGLRLIYYSQIVNDFQKGDIAEGYSVSREKKESFPLTVTSAQKNPTAFYLCASSPRWNRMSYEQYFGPGTRLTVT.

This chain connects TRBV11-3 to TRBJ2-7, with TRBD1 matching over 7 bases. The CDR3 spans 15 residues. J gave up 1 base and V 2 bases, and 5 bases lay outside the gene matches. CDR1 and CDR2 from the germline V gene are SGHNT and YENEEA. Here the CDR3 reads CASSLNRDSSYEQYF. The CDR3 DNA reads TGTGCCAGCAGCTTAAACCGGGACAGTTCCTACGAGCAGTACTTC.